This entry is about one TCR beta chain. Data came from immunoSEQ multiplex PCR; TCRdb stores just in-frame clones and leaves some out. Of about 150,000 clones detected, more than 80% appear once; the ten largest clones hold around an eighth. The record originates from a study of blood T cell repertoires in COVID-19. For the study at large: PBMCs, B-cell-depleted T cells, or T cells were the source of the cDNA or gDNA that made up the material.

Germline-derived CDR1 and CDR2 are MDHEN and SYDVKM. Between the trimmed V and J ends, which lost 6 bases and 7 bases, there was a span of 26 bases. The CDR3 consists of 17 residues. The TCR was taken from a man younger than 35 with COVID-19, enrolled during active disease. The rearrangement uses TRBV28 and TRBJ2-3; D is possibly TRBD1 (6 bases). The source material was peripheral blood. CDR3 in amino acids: CASRGRGLRGWGHTQYF. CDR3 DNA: TGTGCCAGCAGGGGCCGTGGGTTGCGCGGCTGGGGGCATACGCAGTATTTT.